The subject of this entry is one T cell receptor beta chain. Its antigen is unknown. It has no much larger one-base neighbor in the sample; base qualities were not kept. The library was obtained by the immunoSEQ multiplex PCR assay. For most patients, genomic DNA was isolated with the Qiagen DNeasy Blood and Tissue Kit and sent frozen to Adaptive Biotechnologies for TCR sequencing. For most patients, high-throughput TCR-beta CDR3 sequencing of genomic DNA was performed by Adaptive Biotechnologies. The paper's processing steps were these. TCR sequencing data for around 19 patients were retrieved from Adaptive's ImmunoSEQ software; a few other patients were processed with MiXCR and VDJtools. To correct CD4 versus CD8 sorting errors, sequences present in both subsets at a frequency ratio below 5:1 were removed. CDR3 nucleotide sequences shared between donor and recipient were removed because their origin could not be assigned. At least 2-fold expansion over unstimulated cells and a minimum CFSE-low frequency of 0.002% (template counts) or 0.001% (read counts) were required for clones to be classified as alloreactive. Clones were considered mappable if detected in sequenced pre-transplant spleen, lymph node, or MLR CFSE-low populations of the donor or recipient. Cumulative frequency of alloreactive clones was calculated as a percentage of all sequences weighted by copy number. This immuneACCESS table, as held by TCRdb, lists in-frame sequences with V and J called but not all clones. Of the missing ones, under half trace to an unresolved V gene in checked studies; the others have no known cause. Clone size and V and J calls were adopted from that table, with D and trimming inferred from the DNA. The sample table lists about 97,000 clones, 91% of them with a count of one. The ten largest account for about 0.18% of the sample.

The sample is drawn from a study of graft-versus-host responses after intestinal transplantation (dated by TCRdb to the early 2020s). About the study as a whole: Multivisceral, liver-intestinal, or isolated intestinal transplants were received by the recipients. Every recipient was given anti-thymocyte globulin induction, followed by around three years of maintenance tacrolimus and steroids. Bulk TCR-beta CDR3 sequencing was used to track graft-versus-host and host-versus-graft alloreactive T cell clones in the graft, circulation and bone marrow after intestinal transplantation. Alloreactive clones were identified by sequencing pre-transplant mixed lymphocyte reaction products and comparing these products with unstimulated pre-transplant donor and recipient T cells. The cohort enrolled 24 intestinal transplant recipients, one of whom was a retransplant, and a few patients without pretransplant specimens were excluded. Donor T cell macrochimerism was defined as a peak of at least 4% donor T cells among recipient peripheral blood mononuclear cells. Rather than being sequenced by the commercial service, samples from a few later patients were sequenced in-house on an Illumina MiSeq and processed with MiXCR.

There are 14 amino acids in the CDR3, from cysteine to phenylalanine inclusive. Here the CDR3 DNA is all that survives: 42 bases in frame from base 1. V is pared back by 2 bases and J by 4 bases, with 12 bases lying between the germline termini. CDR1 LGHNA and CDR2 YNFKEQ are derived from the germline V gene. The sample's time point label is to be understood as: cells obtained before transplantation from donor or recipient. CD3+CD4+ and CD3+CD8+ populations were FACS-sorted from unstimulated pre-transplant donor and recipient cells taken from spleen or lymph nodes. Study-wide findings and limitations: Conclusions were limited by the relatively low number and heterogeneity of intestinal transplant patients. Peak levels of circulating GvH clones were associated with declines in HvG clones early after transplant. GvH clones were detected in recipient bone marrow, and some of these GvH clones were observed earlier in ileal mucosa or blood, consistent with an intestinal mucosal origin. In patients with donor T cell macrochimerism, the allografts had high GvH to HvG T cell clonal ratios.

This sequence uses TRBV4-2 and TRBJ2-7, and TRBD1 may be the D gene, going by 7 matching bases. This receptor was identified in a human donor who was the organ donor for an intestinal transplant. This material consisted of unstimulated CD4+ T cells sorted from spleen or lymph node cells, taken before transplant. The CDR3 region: CASSQLTGRYEQYF. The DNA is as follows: TGTGCCAGCAGCCAATTGACAGGGAGGTACGAGCAGTACTTC.